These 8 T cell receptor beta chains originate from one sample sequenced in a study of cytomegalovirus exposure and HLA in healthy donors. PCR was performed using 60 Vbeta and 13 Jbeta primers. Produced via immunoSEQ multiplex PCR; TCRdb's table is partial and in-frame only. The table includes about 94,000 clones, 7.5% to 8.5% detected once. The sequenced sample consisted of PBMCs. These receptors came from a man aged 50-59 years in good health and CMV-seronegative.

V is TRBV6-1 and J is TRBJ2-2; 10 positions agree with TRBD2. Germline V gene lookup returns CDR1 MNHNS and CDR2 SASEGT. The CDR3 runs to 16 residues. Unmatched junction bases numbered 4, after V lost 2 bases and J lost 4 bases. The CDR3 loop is CASSEFIAGGTGELFF. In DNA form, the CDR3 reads TGTGCCAGCAGTGAATTCATAGCGGGGGGCACCGGGGAGCTGTTTTTT.

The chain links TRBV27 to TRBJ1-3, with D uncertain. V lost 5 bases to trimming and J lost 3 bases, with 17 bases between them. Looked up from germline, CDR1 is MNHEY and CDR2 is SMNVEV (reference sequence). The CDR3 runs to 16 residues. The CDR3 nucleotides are TGTGCCAGCAGTCAACGGGAGCCGTTTGTTGGAAACACCATATATTTT. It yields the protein CASSQREPFVGNTIYF.

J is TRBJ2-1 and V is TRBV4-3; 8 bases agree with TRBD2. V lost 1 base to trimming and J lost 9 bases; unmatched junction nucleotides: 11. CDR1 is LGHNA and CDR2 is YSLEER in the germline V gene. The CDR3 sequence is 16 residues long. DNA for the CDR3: TGCGCCAGCAGCCAAGCCCCGGGACTAGGAGTGGGTGAGCAGTTCTTC. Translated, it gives CASSQAPGLGVGEQFF.

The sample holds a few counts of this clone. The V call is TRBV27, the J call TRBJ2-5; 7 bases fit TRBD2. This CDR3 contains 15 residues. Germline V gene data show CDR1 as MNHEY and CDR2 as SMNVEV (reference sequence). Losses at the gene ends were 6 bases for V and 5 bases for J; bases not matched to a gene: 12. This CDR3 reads CASRPLGGNWETQYF. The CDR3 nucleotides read TGTGCCAGCAGACCACTCGGGGGGAATTGGGAGACCCAGTACTTC.

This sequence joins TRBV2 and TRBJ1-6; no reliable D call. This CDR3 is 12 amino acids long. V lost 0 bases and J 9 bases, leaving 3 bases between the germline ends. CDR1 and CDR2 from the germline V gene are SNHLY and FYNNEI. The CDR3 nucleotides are TGTGCCAGCAGTGAAGCCTTTTCACCCCTCCACTTT. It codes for CASSEAFSPLHF.

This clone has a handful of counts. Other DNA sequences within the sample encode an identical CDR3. This chain's CDR3 is CASSPSAGDYGYTF. The DNA of the CDR3 is TGTGCCAGCTCACCATCGGCAGGTGACTATGGCTACACCTTC. The chain is built from TRBV18 and TRBJ1-2, with no clear D. Germline V gives CDR1 KGHSH, CDR2 LQKENI. Trimming took 2 bases from V and 3 from J, leaving 10 bases between them. This CDR3 has 14 residues. Filled out from reference TRBV18 and TRBJ1-2, the complete variable domain reads NAGVMQNPRHLVRRRGQEARLRCSPMKGHSHVYWYRQLPEEGLKFMVYLQKENIIDESGMPKERFSAEFPKEGPSILRIQQVVRGDSAAYFCASSPSAGDYGYTFGSGTRLTVV.

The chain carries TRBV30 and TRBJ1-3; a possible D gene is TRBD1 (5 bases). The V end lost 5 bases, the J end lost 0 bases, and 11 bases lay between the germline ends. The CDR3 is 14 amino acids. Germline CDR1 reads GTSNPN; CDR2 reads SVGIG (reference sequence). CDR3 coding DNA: TGTGCCTGGTCTTCCGGGGGCTCTGGAAACACCATATATTTT. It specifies CAWSSGGSGNTIYF. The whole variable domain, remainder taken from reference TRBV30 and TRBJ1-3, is SQTIHQWPATLVQPVGSPLSLECTVEGTSNPNLYWYRQAAGRGLQLLFYSVGIGQISSEVPQNLSASRPQDRQFILSSKKLLLSDSGFYLCAWSSGGSGNTIYFGEGSWLTVV.

The CDR3 sequence: CASRTGEGQPQHF. In nucleotides, the CDR3 is TGCGCCAGCAGGACAGGGGAAGGTCAGCCCCAGCATTTT. The chain uses TRBV5-1 and TRBJ1-5; 8 bases align to TRBD1. Germline values: CDR1 SGHRS, CDR2 YFSETQ. The CDR3 covers 13 residues. The J segment lost 6 bases and the V segment lost 5 bases, leaving 4 bases of the junction unmatched.